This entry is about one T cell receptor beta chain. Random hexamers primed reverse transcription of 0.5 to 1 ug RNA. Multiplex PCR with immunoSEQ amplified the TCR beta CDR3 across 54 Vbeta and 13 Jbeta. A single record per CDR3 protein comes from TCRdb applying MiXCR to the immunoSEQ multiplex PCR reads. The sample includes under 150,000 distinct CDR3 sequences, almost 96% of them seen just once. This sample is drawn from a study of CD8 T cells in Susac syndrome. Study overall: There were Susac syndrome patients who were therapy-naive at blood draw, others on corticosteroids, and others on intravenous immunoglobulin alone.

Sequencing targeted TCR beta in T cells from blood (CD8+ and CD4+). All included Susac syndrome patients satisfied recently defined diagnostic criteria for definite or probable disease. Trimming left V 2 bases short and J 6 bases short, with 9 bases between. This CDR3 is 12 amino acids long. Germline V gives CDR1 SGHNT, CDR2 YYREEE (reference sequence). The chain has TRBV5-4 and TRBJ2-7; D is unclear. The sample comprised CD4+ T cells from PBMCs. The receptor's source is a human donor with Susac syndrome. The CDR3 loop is CASSFSLGEQYF. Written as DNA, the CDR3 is TGTGCCAGCAGCTTTTCCCTGGGCGAGCAGTACTTC.